Listed here are 5 T cell receptor beta chains from one sample, sequenced in a study of blood T cell repertoires in COVID-19. Only in-frame clones appear in the TCRdb table, and some are missing; sequencing was by immunoSEQ multiplex PCR. The sample records over 60,000 clones, 80% to 90% being singletons. The specimen was peripheral blood. Receptors were obtained from a man between 65 and 79 years old with active or convalescent COVID-19.

The chain is built from TRBV19 and TRBJ1-6; maybe TRBD1 (5 bases). Trimming removed 4 bases from V and 6 bases from J, with 10 bases in between. Per the germline V gene, CDR1 is LNHDA and CDR2 is SQIVND (reference sequence). This CDR3 region has 14 residues. This CDR3 is CASSKGTRNSPLHF. CDR3 DNA sequence: TGTGCCAGTAGTAAAGGGACTCGTAATTCACCCCTCCACTTT.

This sequence joins TRBV28 and TRBJ1-5; the match to TRBD1 covers 8 bases. Germline CDR1 is MDHEN and CDR2 is SYDVKM. The CDR3 consists of 13 residues. With 5 bases clipped from V and 7 bases from J, the junction kept 4 bases outside the gene matches. The CDR3 here is CASSRTGKQPQHF. The CDR3 nucleotides read TGTGCCAGCAGTAGGACAGGGAAGCAGCCCCAGCATTTT.

The rearrangement links TRBV28 to TRBJ1-2; D gene uncertain. From germline, CDR1 is MDHEN and CDR2 SYDVKM. V was cut by 2 bases and J by 8 bases, with 9 bases left in between. The CDR3 loop spans 12 amino acids. CDR3 DNA: TGTGCCAGCAGTTTAGATATGCGGGGCTACACCTTC. As protein: CASSLDMRGYTF.

The chain employs TRBV27 and TRBJ2-2; a possible D gene is TRBD1 (6 bases). The CDR3 covers 15 residues. The V gene lost 2 bases and the J gene lost 7 bases, with 14 bases spanning the gap. Germline loops: CDR1 MNHEY, CDR2 SMNVEV (reference sequence). CDR3: CASSLRLRGGGELFF. As DNA, the CDR3 is TGTGCCAGCAGTTTAAGGCTCAGGGGCGGCGGGGAGCTGTTTTTT.

This rearrangement joins TRBV6-5 to TRBJ2-7; unclear D gene. Trimming cost V 6 bases and J 1 base, with 10 bases left between them. The CDR3 length is 13 residues. Germline CDR1 reads MNHEY; CDR2 reads SVGAGI. CDR3 region: CASRLTTSYEQYF. The CDR3 bases are TGTGCCAGCAGACTGACGACTTCCTACGAGCAGTACTTC.